The rows below give T cell receptor beta chains drawn from one sample of a study of circulating and synovial CD4+ cells in juvenile arthritis. The table came from immunoSEQ multiplex PCR; TCRdb's copy has only in-frame clones and leaves some out. The table records roughly 33,000 clones, 90% to 95% of them present only once. The specimen sequenced was CD4+ T cells from blood. Receptor source: a human donor with juvenile idiopathic arthritis. CDR3s leave out the opening cysteine and the closing phenylalanine or tryptophan. Not every row has a clone size; where given, it reads once, few, many or a size class.

TRBV28 | NA | ASLERTGFTDTQY
TRBV28 | NA | ASRDGGSYNSPLH
TRBV5-4 | NA | ASSPRGGGVNYEQY
TRBV29-1 | NA | SVEAQGWETQY
TRBV7-2 | NA | ASGAREENYEQY
TRBV7-2 | NA | ASSVTGSGNTIY
TRBV12-5 | NA | ASGLSQGTHNEQF
TRBV9 | NA | ASSATTPNEKLF
TRBV7-9 | NA | ASSALMSLANTGELF
TRBV7-9 | NA | ASSSRTTSGAEQY
TRBV10-1 | NA | ASSERQGRYGYT
TRBV29-1 | NA | SGRGNTEAF
TRBV4-1 | NA | ASSQERTGDSNQPQH
TRBV2 | once | ASRGDRGGNQPQH
TRBV6-6 | NA | ASSTYSTDTQY
TRBV28 | once | ASSLGDPLAVAYEQY
TRBV30 | NA | AWQLVGRGSDTQY
TRBV7-2 | NA | ASSLALSPTGSSYEQY
TRBV7-9 | NA | ASSFPKQVETF
TRBV5-1 | NA | ASSLDQGPYEQY
TRBV27 | NA | ASSLSTGGHYGYT
TRBV21-1 | once | ASSKGRTGGPPLNTEAF
TRBV7-9 | NA | ASSLARGQSSYNSPLH
TRBV2 | NA | ASSPQETQY
TRBV11-2 | NA | ATTPYGGLYNEQF
TRBV11-3 | once | ASSSGQGGLDEQF
TRBV5-1 | NA | ASSLAQGEGYGYT
TRBV7-6 | NA | ASSLADLEGTQY
TRBV5-6 | NA | ASSLVWTSGRSSTDTQY
TRBV4-1 | few | ASSQDSGGPPHGYT
TRBV7-2 | NA | ASSLALLLAGDNEQF
TRBV5-1 | NA | ASSFDSSGNTIY
TRBV11-2 | NA | ASSLLAGGTDTQY
TRBV7-9 | NA | ASSLRGIYGYT
TRBV6-5 | NA | ASTEGGSVNTEAF
TRBV9 | NA | ASSPVAANYGYT
TRBV4-1 | NA | ASSQEGKGARGNYGYT
TRBV4-1 | NA | ASSQGTGVGFNEQF
TRBV10-3 | NA | AIKGQGPLETQY